A selection of T cell receptor beta chains follows, all from one sample in a study of T cells after yellow fever vaccination. TCRdb redid the calling of the 5' RACE reads with MiXCR, one entry per CDR3 protein. Of some 350,000 distinct CDR3 sequences detected, 3.5% to 4.5% appear once; the ten largest clones hold 24%. The sequencing used PBMCs, collected 5 days after the yellow fever booster vaccination. The receptors were gathered from a man younger than 35 who received the YFV17D yellow fever vaccine. CDR3s include the opening cysteine and the closing phenylalanine or tryptophan. D genes are given only for firm matches. Size values are once, few and many counts, or a class for expanded clones, and some rows have none.

D gene	J gene	clone size	CDR3 length	V gene	CDR3 protein	CDR3 DNA
-	TRBJ1-1	many	15	TRBV6-5	CASSYVGFKDTEAFF	TGTGCCAGCAGTTACGTGGGTTTTAAGGACACTGAAGCTTTCTTT
-	TRBJ2-1	-	14	TRBV6-5	CASQGGLSYNEQFF	TGTGCCAGCCAGGGGGGACTCTCCTACAATGAGCAGTTCTTC
TRBD1	TRBJ1-1	-	14	TRBV19	CASTRTGGWTEAFF	TGTGCCAGTACTCGGACAGGGGGCTGGACTGAAGCTTTCTTT
TRBD1	TRBJ2-7	few	15	TRBV7-8	CASSLALQGVHEQYF	TGTGCCAGCAGCTTAGCACTACAGGGGGTTCACGAGCAGTACTTC
-	TRBJ2-1	many	12	TRBV10-3	CAIGPTGHEQFF	TGTGCCATCGGCCCAACCGGCCATGAGCAGTTCTTC
-	TRBJ1-6	few	13	TRBV7-9	CASSLEQNSPLHF	TGTGCCAGCAGCTTGGAACAGAATTCACCCCTCCACTTT
TRBD2	TRBJ2-3	-	17	TRBV4-1	CASSQDSRGVTPDTQYF	TGCGCCAGCAGCCAAGATAGCCGGGGGGTGACGCCAGATACGCAGTATTTT
-	TRBJ1-1	many	12	TRBV29-1	CSVTWGGVKVFF	TGCAGCGTTACCTGGGGTGGGGTGAAGGTTTTCTTT
TRBD2	TRBJ2-1	many	17	TRBV11-3	CASSLRRGLAGDNEQFF	TGTGCCAGCAGCCTACGGCGGGGACTAGCGGGGGACAATGAGCAGTTCTTC
-	TRBJ1-2	-	14	TRBV6-4	CASRTSLGDYGYTF	TGTGCCAGCAGGACCTCCCTCGGGGATTATGGCTACACCTTC
TRBD2	TRBJ2-3	many	16	TRBV20-1	CSAPQLAGAYGDTQYF	TGCAGTGCTCCCCAACTAGCGGGGGCGTACGGGGATACGCAGTATTTT
-	TRBJ2-6	-	18	TRBV5-6	CASSLALGESYGANVLTF	TGTGCCAGCAGCTTGGCCTTGGGTGAGTCATATGGGGCCAACGTCCTGACTTTC
-	TRBJ1-2	many	13	TRBV5-6	CASLGGDNYGYTF	TGTGCCAGCTTGGGTGGGGATAACTATGGCTACACCTTC
TRBD2	TRBJ2-1	few	15	TRBV20-1	CSARPTSGGFNEQFF	TGCAGTGCTAGACCCACTAGCGGGGGGTTCAATGAGCAGTTCTTC
-	TRBJ2-3	few	15	TRBV5-1	CASSGGTADTDTQYF	TGCGCCAGCAGCGGCGGGACAGCGGACACAGATACGCAGTATTTT
-	TRBJ2-2	few	14	TRBV12-3/TRBV12-4	CASSVSRNTGELFF	TGTGCCAGCAGTGTATCCCGGAACACCGGGGAGCTGTTTTTT
TRBD1	TRBJ1-3	many	16	TRBV5-1	CASSPGQGRTGNTIYF	TGCGCCAGCAGCCCCGGACAGGGGAGGACTGGAAACACCATATATTTT
TRBD2	TRBJ2-7	few	15	TRBV7-9	CASSSVAGGRGEQYF	TGTGCCAGCAGCTCCGTAGCGGGGGGGCGTGGCGAGCAGTACTTC
TRBD1	TRBJ2-1	few	14	TRBV29-1	CSAEDRASYNEQFF	TGCAGCGCCGAGGACAGGGCCTCCTACAATGAGCAGTTCTTC
TRBD2	TRBJ2-5	many	15	TRBV3-1	CASSRGLAGEETQYF	TGTGCCAGCAGCCGGGGACTAGCGGGAGAAGAGACCCAGTACTTC
-	TRBJ2-5	-	11	TRBV2	CASRVEETQYF	TGTGCCAGCAGGGTCGAAGAGACCCAGTACTTC
-	TRBJ1-2	few	12	TRBV5-1	CASSFAGDDYTF	TGCGCCAGCAGCTTCGCAGGGGATGACTACACCTTC
TRBD1	TRBJ1-5	-	17	TRBV4-1	CASSQDVWGQGFQPQHF	TGCGCCAGCAGCCAAGATGTTTGGGGACAGGGGTTTCAGCCCCAGCATTTT
TRBD1	TRBJ1-6	few	17	TRBV27	CASSLSLLDRGVSPLHF	TGTGCCAGCAGTTTATCTCTCCTCGACAGGGGCGTTTCACCCCTCCACTTT
-	TRBJ1-5	few	14	TRBV28	CASRLWGSNQPQHF	TGTGCCAGCAGACTATGGGGGAGCAATCAGCCCCAGCATTTT
-	TRBJ2-7	few	14	TRBV2	CASGATGTQGEQYF	TGTGCCAGCGGCGCGACTGGGACCCAGGGAGAGCAGTACTTC
-	TRBJ1-2	-	12	TRBV12-3/TRBV12-4	CASSPRPYGYTF	TGTGCCAGCAGCCCCAGACCCTATGGCTACACCTTC
TRBD1	TRBJ1-4	many	14	TRBV20-1	CSAIQGLGNEKLFF	TGCAGTGCTATACAGGGGCTGGGTAATGAAAAACTGTTTTTT
-	TRBJ1-1	few	13	TRBV5-4	CASSLGQESEAFF	TGTGCCAGCAGCTTGGGACAGGAGTCTGAAGCTTTCTTT
TRBD2	TRBJ2-1	few	14	TRBV5-4	CASSPGTSGTEQFF	TGTGCCAGCAGCCCAGGGACTAGCGGAACTGAGCAGTTCTTC
-	TRBJ1-1	few	16	TRBV14	CASSLRPGRMNTEAFF	TGTGCCAGCAGCCTTAGACCGGGACGGATGAACACTGAAGCTTTCTTT
TRBD2	TRBJ2-1	-	16	TRBV15	CATSRSGGWSYNEQFF	TGTGCCACCAGCAGAAGCGGGGGGTGGTCCTACAATGAGCAGTTCTTC
-	TRBJ1-6	few	13	TRBV6-5	CASRNGGYSPLHF	TGTGCCAGCAGGAACGGCGGATATTCACCCCTCCACTTT
-	TRBJ2-6	-	18	TRBV6-6	CASTLPGWGSSGANVLTF	TGTGCCAGCACTCTACCTGGGTGGGGAAGCTCTGGGGCCAACGTCCTGACTTTC
TRBD1	TRBJ2-7	many	12	TRBV10-1	CASSGAGGEQYF	TGCGCCAGCAGTGGTGCAGGGGGCGAGCAGTACTTC
-	TRBJ1-5	few	16	TRBV6-1	CASSERAGERNQPQHF	TGTGCCAGCAGTGAGCGAGCGGGGGAAAGGAATCAGCCCCAGCATTTT
-	TRBJ2-3	-	16	TRBV4-3	CASSQAGRGFTDTQYF	TGCGCCAGCAGCCAAGCTGGCAGAGGATTTACAGATACGCAGTATTTT
TRBD2	TRBJ2-3	many	15	TRBV6-4	CASSETSGDEDTQYF	TGTGCCAGCAGTGAGACTAGCGGGGACGAAGATACGCAGTATTTT
-	TRBJ1-1	many	13	TRBV4-3	CASSNRADTEAFF	TGCGCCAGCAGCAACAGGGCGGACACTGAAGCTTTCTTT
-	TRBJ2-2	few	17	TRBV4-3	CASSQESRTGTPGELFF	TGCGCCAGCAGCCAAGAATCTCGCACAGGGACCCCCGGGGAGCTGTTTTTT
TRBD2	TRBJ2-3	-	16	TRBV4-1	CASSRNRDYGTDTQYF	TGCGCCAGCAGCCGGAACCGGGACTACGGCACAGATACGCAGTATTTT
TRBD2	TRBJ2-1	few	15	TRBV7-9	CASSRLAGGLYEQFF	TGTGCCAGCAGCCGACTAGCGGGGGGGCTATATGAGCAGTTCTTC
-	TRBJ2-5	many	15	TRBV4-3	CASSRSSSRVETQYF	TGCGCCAGCAGCCGGAGCTCGAGCAGGGTAGAGACCCAGTACTTC
-	TRBJ1-1	many	15	TRBV5-1	CASSGSDGGGTEAFF	TGCGCCAGCAGCGGGTCGGACGGAGGGGGCACTGAAGCTTTCTTT
-	TRBJ2-3	many	13	TRBV12-3/TRBV12-4	CASSLLGSDTQYF	TGTGCCAGCAGTTTACTGGGTTCAGATACGCAGTATTTT
TRBD1	TRBJ2-5	few	15	TRBV5-6	CASSLRGQGQETQYF	TGTGCCAGCAGCTTGCGGGGACAGGGTCAAGAGACCCAGTACTTC
TRBD1	TRBJ2-1	-	15	TRBV18	CASSPLEHRGDEQFF	TGTGCCAGCTCACCGTTGGAACACAGGGGCGATGAGCAGTTCTTC
-	TRBJ1-1	few	12	TRBV5-4	CASSLAQGTAFF	TGTGCCAGCAGCTTGGCCCAGGGCACGGCTTTCTTT
TRBD2	TRBJ2-1	few	18	TRBV18	CASSPPGLLGLAGPGQFF	TGTGCCAGCTCACCACCCGGTCTCCTCGGACTAGCGGGCCCGGGGCAGTTCTTC
TRBD1	TRBJ1-1	many	14	TRBV20-1	CSAHRGPGDTEAFF	TGCAGTGCTCACAGGGGGCCAGGGGACACTGAAGCTTTCTTT
TRBD2	TRBJ2-7	few	14	TRBV7-2	CASSFAGGTYEQYF	TGTGCCAGCAGCTTCGCGGGAGGAACCTACGAGCAGTACTTC
-	TRBJ2-2	few	12	TRBV6-5	CASSQSTGELFF	TGTGCCAGCAGTCAAAGCACCGGGGAGCTGTTTTTT
TRBD2	TRBJ2-2	many	13	TRBV6-2/TRBV6-3	CASKQRGNGELFF	TGTGCCAGCAAACAGCGGGGGAACGGGGAGCTGTTTTTT
-	TRBJ2-5	-	16	TRBV7-2	CASSPGGLVPQETQYF	TGTGCCAGCAGCCCTGGAGGGTTAGTTCCTCAGGAGACCCAGTACTTC